This T cell receptor (beta chain) was documented in a study of Ad26.COV2.S vaccination and SARS-CoV-2 variants (dated by TCRdb to about 2021). Background on the whole study: Donors in the vaccine arm were drawn from COV1001, a multicentre, randomized, double-blind, placebo-controlled phase I-IIa trial testing Ad26.COV2.S in healthy adults. TCRbeta repertoire sequencing served as the tool for gauging how specific and how broad the SARS-CoV-2-reactive T cell receptors were following Ad26.COV2.S vaccination. Ad26.COV2.S was given intramuscularly at 5x10^10 or 1x10^11 viral particles, as a single shot or as two shots 56 days apart. The TCR-sequenced set comprised about 32 samples: about 19 Ad26.COV2.S vaccine recipients, 5 placebo recipients and 8 SARS-CoV-2 convalescent individuals. Trial participants were randomized into five groups of five: low-dose or high-dose Ad26.COV2.S given once or twice, or placebo on both occasions. Investigators remained blinded to trial group allocation during experiments and outcome assessment. The research as a whole found: Non-spike TCR breadth was comparable between vaccine and placebo recipients, consistent with the vaccine containing only spike. Substantial breadth of spike-specific CD8+ and CD4+ T cell responses was reported after vaccination. The authors noted that the TCR breadth and depth analyses may have underestimated total T cell responses. Compared with placebo recipients, Ad26.COV2.S recipients showed higher spike-specific TCR breadth (P = 0.0014). The study lacked the statistical power to compare responses across vaccine doses or regimens.

The CDR3 covers 14 residues, taking in both the cysteine and the phenylalanine. Only CDR3 DNA remains: 42 bases, in frame from the first base. In the germline V gene, CDR1 corresponds to SGHDN and CDR2 to FVKESK. From V the trimming removes 4 bases and from J it removes 9 bases, while the gene matches leave 7 bases of the junction unaccounted for. The meaning of the sample's treatment or condition label: about 20 received Ad26.COV2.S at low or high dose, single or two shots; several received placebo; per-sample allocation not given. Repertoires of vaccine and placebo recipients were sequenced from samples taken on day 63 after the first injection. In Cohort 1b, some 25 adults aged 18-55 years were enrolled at a single site in Boston, USA, between 29 July and 7 August 2020. Ad26.COV2.S was a replication-incompetent adenovirus type 26 vector expressing a prefusion-stabilized SARS-CoV-2 spike protein from the original Wuhan strain.

The immunoSEQ Assay was the method used to sequence TCRbeta CDR3 regions. After extraction, genomic DNA underwent amplification by bias-controlled multiplex PCR, followed by high-throughput sequencing. The study's processing was this. To quantify the absolute abundance of each unique TCRbeta CDR3 region, sequences were collapsed and filtered. T cell fraction was estimated by normalizing TCRbeta template counts to usable DNA, with usable DNA measured through amplification of reference genes found in all nucleated cells. Repertoire TCRs were annotated as SARS-CoV-2-specific when V gene, CDR3 amino acid sequence and J gene were exactly matched to a known reactive TCR set. The reference SARS-CoV-2 TCR set came from MIRA and was filtered for enrichment in COVID-19-positive ImmuneCODE repertoires, removing public or cross-reactive TCRs. Using the MIRA antigens, annotated TCRs were further analysed by specific ORF or by position within an ORF. Breadth was defined as annotated unique rearrangements over total unique productive rearrangements; depth was the summed frequency of those rearrangements. Group comparisons of TCR breadth used two-sided Wilcoxon rank-sum tests. The immuneACCESS repertoire file appears here via TCRdb, limited to in-frame rearrangements. These files lack a portion of the clones; in checked studies, under half of the deficit traces to unresolved V genes, and the cause of the others is not known. V, J and clone size are taken as reported in that table, and D and trimming were inferred from the DNA itself. This sample gives under 550,000 clones in total; 75% to 95% of them show up just once. Together, the top ten hold roughly an eighth of the sample.

On this clone: Its antigen remains unidentified. Base qualities were left out, and no much larger clone turns up one base away.

The sequences come from peripheral blood, collected in a trial of Ad26.COV2.S vaccine versus placebo. The chain joins TRBV14 to TRBJ2-1; TRBD1 lines up with 9 middle nucleotides. The sequence was obtained from a person between 18 and 65 years old who received the Ad26.COV2.S COVID-19 vaccine or a placebo. The nucleotide sequence reads TGTGCCAGCAGCCCCCAGACAGGGGGTAGTGAGCAGTTCTTC. It encodes CASSPQTGGSEQFF.